What follows are 18 T cell receptor beta chains derived from one specimen sequenced in a study of response to subunit inactivated influenza vaccine. One entry per CDR3 protein results from TCRdb running MiXCR on the RT-PCR reads. The sample shows 400,000 to 650,000 distinct CDR3 sequences, approximately 7.8% of them seen only once. The material was PBMCs from blood, obtained 23 to 25 months after vaccination. The receptors were sampled from a man aged 45-69 years who received an inactivated influenza vaccine.

The chain is built from TRBV20-1 and TRBJ2-3; D is possibly TRBD1 or TRBD2 (5 bases each). The CDR3 runs 14 residues. Trimming removed 3 bases at V and 1 base at J, with 11 bases between. The germline CDR1 and CDR2 sequences are DFQATT and SNEGSKA (reference sequence). CDR3 residues: CSARGQGGTDTQYF. The CDR3 DNA reads as TGCAGTGCTAGGGGGCAGGGAGGCACAGATACGCAGTATTTT.

The chain carries TRBV20-1 and TRBJ2-7, with 9 bases identical to TRBD1. Germline CDR1 DFQATT, CDR2 SNEGSKA (reference sequence). V lost 6 bases and J lost 0; bases outside the gene matches: 9. CDR3 length equals 15 residues. Here the CDR3 DNA reads TGCAGTGCAACACCCCGGGACAGGGACTCCTACGAGCAGTACTTC. Its protein is CSATPRDRDSYEQYF.

This sequence joins TRBV10-3 and TRBJ2-7, with TRBD1 matching 11 bases. The ends lost 6 bases at V and 6 bases at J; junction bases unmatched: 10. Germline CDR1 ENHRY, CDR2 SYGVKD. This CDR3 is built from 15 residues. Written as DNA, the CDR3 is TGTGCCATCAGCCGGGACAGGGGGGAAGGTAGCGAGCAGTACTTC. It specifies CAISRDRGEGSEQYF.

This clonotype was detected many times. The J gene is TRBJ2-1, the V gene TRBV10-1, with 11 positions matching TRBD2. The ends lost 6 bases at V and 2 bases at J; junction bases unmatched: 6. Germline V gene sequence: CDR1 WNHNN, CDR2 SYGVQD (reference sequence). The CDR3 runs to 16 residues. The CDR3 spells CASRDTSGGTYNEQFF. The CDR3 nucleotides read TGCGCCAGCAGAGATACTAGCGGGGGAACCTACAATGAGCAGTTCTTC.

This clonotype was seen ten or more times. V gene TRBV7-9 combines with J gene TRBJ2-5; D possibly corresponds to TRBD2 (5 bases). The CDR3 is made up of 16 amino acids. Trimming pared 4 bases from V and 3 bases from J, leaving 18 bases between. In germline, CDR1 is SEHNR, CDR2 FQNEAQ (reference sequence). CDR3 amino acids: CASSYPAREPKETQYF. Here the CDR3 DNA reads TGTGCCAGCAGCTACCCTGCCCGGGAACCCAAAGAGACCCAGTACTTC.

The chain carries TRBV10-3 and TRBJ2-5; 15 bases fit TRBD2. The V gene end was trimmed by 6 bases and the J gene end by 5 bases; junction bases not matched to a gene: 7. Germline V gene lookup returns CDR1 ENHRY and CDR2 SYGVKD. The CDR3 has 16 residues. This CDR3 is CAISWTSGGATETQYF. For the CDR3, the DNA is TGTGCCATCAGCTGGACTAGCGGGGGGGCCACGGAGACCCAGTACTTC.

This clonotype has a count of ten or more. The chain is built from TRBV6-1 and TRBJ2-1, with D hard to call. The germline V gene encodes CDR1 MNHNS and CDR2 SASEGT. V lost 3 bases and J lost 0, with 12 bases in between. This CDR3 contains 16 residues. CDR3 nucleotide sequence: TGTGCCAGCAGTGACCACCGTAGTTACTCCTACAATGAGCAGTTCTTC. Residues: CASSDHRSYSYNEQFF.

In this sample, this clonotype turned up a few times. The chain has TRBV3-1 and TRBJ2-5; D is unresolved. Trimming shortened V by 1 base and J by 2 bases, and 8 bases separated the two germline ends. CDR1 and CDR2 (germline): LGHDT, YNNKEL (reference sequence). This CDR3 has 14 amino acids. CDR3 sequence (DNA): TGTGCCAGCAGCCAAGTTCGAGATCAAGAGACCCAGTACTTC. It codes for CASSQVRDQETQYF.

Only a few counts were recorded for this clonotype. CDR3 sequence (DNA): TGTGCCAGCACTTCCTTCCCCTTTTCTGCTTTCTTT. Translating gives CASTSFPFSAFF. The rearrangement links TRBV6-2 or TRBV6-3 to TRBJ1-1; unclear D gene. Germline CDR1 and CDR2: MNHEY and SVGEGT. The CDR3 contains 12 residues. The V end was cut by 7 bases, the J end by 11 bases, with 17 bases between.

This clonotype has more than one count but fewer than ten. The chain recombines TRBV12-3 or TRBV12-4 with TRBJ2-3; TRBD1 matches at 8 bases. The CDR3 is 17 amino acids. The V and J ends lost 6 bases and 2 bases, in that order; junction bases with no gene match: 13. The CDR3 here is CASSPSSGTGYTDTQYF. CDR3 coding DNA: TGTGCCAGCAGCCCCAGTTCAGGGACAGGATACACAGATACGCAGTATTTT.

This clonotype has a handful of counts. The V call is TRBV6-1, the J call TRBJ1-1; D perhaps matches TRBD1 (6 bases). Germline-derived CDR1 and CDR2 are MNHNS and SASEGT. V was shortened by 5 bases and J by 0 bases, with 16 bases between the two germline ends. The CDR3 covers 16 residues. The CDR3 bases are TGTGCCAGCAGTCTCACGCAGGGGTACATGAACACTGAAGCTTTCTTT. Translation gives CASSLTQGYMNTEAFF.

In this sample, this clonotype turned up a few times. The chain is built from TRBV6-1 and TRBJ2-5, with D possibly being TRBD2 (6 bases). V lost 6 bases and J 1 base, leaving 18 bases between the germline ends. Germline assignment: CDR1 MNHNS and CDR2 SASEGT. The CDR3 length is 16 residues. This chain's CDR3 is CASRSLTRGSQETQYF. CDR3 bases: TGTGCCAGCAGGTCGCTTACCCGGGGGTCCCAAGAGACCCAGTACTTC.

The rearrangement joins TRBV15 to TRBJ2-3; D gene ambiguous. Trimming took 0 bases from V and 9 from J, leaving 7 bases between them. The CDR3 is 12 residues long. Germline V gene data show CDR1 as LNHNV and CDR2 as YYDKDF (reference sequence). The CDR3 is CATSRDLTTQYF. Written as DNA, the CDR3 is TGTGCCACCAGCAGAGATCTAACCACGCAGTATTTT.

This chain joins TRBV7-2 and TRBJ2-7; D ambiguous. Trimming cost V 1 base and J 1 base, with 14 bases left between them. Germline V gives CDR1 SGHTA, CDR2 FQGNSA. This CDR3 is 16 amino acids long. In nucleotides, the CDR3 is TGTGCCAGCAGCTTAGGGGGTGCGGTCAAATCCTACGAGCAGTACTTC. Amino acid sequence: CASSLGGAVKSYEQYF.

Notes on this clonotype: A read error is possible here, since a much larger clone lies one base away. This chain links TRBV5-1 with TRBJ2-7; TRBD2 matches at 8 bases. V gave up 3 bases and J gave up 6 bases; unmatched junction bases: 14. Per the germline V gene, CDR1 is SGHRS and CDR2 is YFSETQ. This CDR3 has 16 amino acids. The CDR3 here is CASSSGGRLAPLEQYF. CDR3 DNA: TGCGCCAGCAGCTCTGGCGGGAGACTAGCGCCCCTCGAGCAGTACTTC.

In nucleotides, the CDR3 is TGCGCCAGCAGTCCCGGGGGAATAGGGAGCACAGATACGCAGTATTTT. Its translation is CASSPGGIGSTDTQYF. This chain connects TRBV5-1 to TRBJ2-3; TRBD2 might be the D (6 bases). V was cut by 5 bases and J by 0 bases, with 16 bases left in between. CDR3 length equals 16 residues. Germline lookup yields CDR1 SGHRS and CDR2 YFSETQ.

This clonotype occurred many times. V and J are TRBV12-3 or TRBV12-4 and TRBJ2-5; maybe TRBD2 (6 bases). Trimming stripped 2 bases from V and 3 bases from J, with 10 bases between. The CDR3 loop spans 14 amino acids. The CDR3: CASSLSGGEETQYF. The CDR3 DNA reads TGTGCCAGCAGTTTATCCGGGGGAGAAGAGACCCAGTACTTC.

This clonotype turned up a few times. This sequence joins TRBV28 and TRBJ2-7; D is unresolved. Between the trimmed V and J ends, which lost 3 bases and 4 bases, there was a span of 10 bases. CDR1 is MDHEN and CDR2 is SYDVKM in the germline V gene. CDR3 length: 13 amino acids. The CDR3 here is CASSFVPTYEQYF. The CDR3 coding sequence is TGTGCCAGCAGTTTCGTCCCAACTTACGAGCAGTACTTC.